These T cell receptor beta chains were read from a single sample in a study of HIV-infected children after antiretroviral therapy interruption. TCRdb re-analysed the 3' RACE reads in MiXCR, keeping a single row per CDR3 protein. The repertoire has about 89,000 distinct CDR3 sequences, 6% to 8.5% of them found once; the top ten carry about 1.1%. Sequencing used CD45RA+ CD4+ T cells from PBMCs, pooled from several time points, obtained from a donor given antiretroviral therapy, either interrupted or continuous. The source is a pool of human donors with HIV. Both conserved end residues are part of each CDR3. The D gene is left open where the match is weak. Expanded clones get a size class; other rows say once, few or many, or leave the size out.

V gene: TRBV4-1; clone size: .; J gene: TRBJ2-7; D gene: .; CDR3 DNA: TGCGCCAGCAGCCAGCCACGGGCAGGGATCTACGAGCAGTACTTC; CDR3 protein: CASSQPRAGIYEQYF
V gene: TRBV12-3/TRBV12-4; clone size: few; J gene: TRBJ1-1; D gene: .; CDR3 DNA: TGTGCCAGCAGTTTACGGCCGGACGGTGGGGTTTGGGCTTTCTTT; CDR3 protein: CASSLRPDGGVWAFF
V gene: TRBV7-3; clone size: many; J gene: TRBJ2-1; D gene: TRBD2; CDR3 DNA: TGTGCCAGCAGCCTGCGGACTAGCGGGACTTTTAGCTCCTACAATGAGCAGTTCTTC; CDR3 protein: CASSLRTSGTFSSYNEQFF
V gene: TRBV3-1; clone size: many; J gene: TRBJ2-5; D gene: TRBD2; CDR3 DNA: TGTGCCAGCAGCCAAGCTAGCGGGGGCGGAGAGACCCAGTACTTC; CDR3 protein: CASSQASGGGETQYF
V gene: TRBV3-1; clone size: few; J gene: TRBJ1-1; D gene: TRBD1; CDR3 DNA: TGTGCCAGCAGCCGAAGGGGGGGACAGGGGTACACTGAAGCTTTCTTT; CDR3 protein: CASSRRGGQGYTEAFF
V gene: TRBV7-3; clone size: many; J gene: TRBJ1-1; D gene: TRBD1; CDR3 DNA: TGTGCCAGCAGCTCTCAGACAGGGGTAAACACTGAAGCTTTCTTT; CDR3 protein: CASSSQTGVNTEAFF
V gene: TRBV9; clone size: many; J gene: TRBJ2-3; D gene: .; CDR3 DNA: TGTGCCAGCAGCCCGATCCGGGGGGCCTGGGGGACAGATACGCAGTATTTT; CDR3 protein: CASSPIRGAWGTDTQYF
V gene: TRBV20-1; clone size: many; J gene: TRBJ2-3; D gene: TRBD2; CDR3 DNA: TGCAGTGCTAGCGGGACTAGCGGGAACACAGATACGCAGTATTTT; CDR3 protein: CSASGTSGNTDTQYF
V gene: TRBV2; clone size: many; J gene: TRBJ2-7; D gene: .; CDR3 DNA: TGTGCCAGCAGAACTCTCGAGCAGGGGAGAACCTACGAGCAGTACTTC; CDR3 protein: CASRTLEQGRTYEQYF
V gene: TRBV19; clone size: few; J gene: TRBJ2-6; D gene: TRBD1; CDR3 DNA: TGTGCCAGTAAGATAGGTGGCAGGGGGCTTGGCTCTGGGGCCAACGTCCTGACTTTC; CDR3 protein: CASKIGGRGLGSGANVLTF
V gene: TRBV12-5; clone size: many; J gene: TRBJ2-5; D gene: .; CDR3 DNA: TGTGCTAGTGGTCCCGGGGAGACCCAGTACTTC; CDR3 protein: CASGPGETQYF
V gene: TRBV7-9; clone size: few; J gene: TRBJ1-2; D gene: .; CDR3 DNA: TGTGCCAGCCGGGGGGCACTGAGGGGGGATGGCTACACCTTC; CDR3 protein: CASRGALRGDGYTF
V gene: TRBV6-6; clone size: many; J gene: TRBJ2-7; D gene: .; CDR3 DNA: TGTGCCAGCAGTTACACAGGGTCCGTCAGCTACGAGCAGTACTTC; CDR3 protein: CASSYTGSVSYEQYF
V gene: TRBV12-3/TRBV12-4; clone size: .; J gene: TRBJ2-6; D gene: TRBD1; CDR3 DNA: TGTGCCAGCAGTCAGGACAGGGGGCCTGGGGCCAACGTCCTGACTTTC; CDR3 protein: CASSQDRGPGANVLTF
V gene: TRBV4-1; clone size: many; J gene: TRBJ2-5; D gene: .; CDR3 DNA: TGCGCCAGCAGCCTCGTCGCCGTTTTAAGGGAGACCCAGTACTTC; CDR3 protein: CASSLVAVLRETQYF
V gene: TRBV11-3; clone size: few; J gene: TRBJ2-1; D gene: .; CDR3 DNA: TGTGCCAGCAGCACGGGGGGCCAGTACAATGAGCAGTTCTTC; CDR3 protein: CASSTGGQYNEQFF
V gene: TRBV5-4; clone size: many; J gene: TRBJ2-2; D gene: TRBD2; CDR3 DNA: TGTGCCAGCAGCCAGCGGGGACCGAACACCGGGGAGCTGTTTTTT; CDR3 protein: CASSQRGPNTGELFF
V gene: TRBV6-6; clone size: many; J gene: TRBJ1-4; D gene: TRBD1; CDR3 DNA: TGTGCCAGCAGTTACTCTACAGGGGGACAAACTGAAAAACTGTTTTTT; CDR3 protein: CASSYSTGGQTEKLFF
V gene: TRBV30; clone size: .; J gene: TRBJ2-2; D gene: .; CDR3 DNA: TGTGCCTGGAGCTCAGACGTCGGGGAGCTGTTTTTT; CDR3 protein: CAWSSDVGELFF
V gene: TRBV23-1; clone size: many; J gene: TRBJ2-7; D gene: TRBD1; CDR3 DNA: TGCGCCAGCACTCTCGACAGGGGCGGTTCCTACGAGCAGTACTTC; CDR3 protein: CASTLDRGGSYEQYF
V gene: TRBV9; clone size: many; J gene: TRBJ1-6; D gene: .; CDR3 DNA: TGTGCCAGCAGCCCTGCAGCGGGGCCCGGATCACCCCTCCACTTT; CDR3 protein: CASSPAAGPGSPLHF
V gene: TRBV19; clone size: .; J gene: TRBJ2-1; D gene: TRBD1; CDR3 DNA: TGTGCCAGTAGTATAGTACAGGGGATAGTAAACAATGAGCAGTTCTTC; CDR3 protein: CASSIVQGIVNNEQFF
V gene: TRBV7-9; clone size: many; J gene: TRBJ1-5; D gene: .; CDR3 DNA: TGTGCCAGCAGCTTCCCCGGAAGCAATCAGCCCCAGCATTTT; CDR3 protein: CASSFPGSNQPQHF
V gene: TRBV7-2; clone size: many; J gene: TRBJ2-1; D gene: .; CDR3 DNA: TGTGCCAGCAGCTCAATGGTCTTCAGCTCCTACAATGAGCAGTTCTTC; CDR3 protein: CASSSMVFSSYNEQFF
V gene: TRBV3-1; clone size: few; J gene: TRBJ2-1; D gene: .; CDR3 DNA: TGTGCCAGCAGCCAAGTGCTGGGTCCCTACAATGAGCAGTTCTTC; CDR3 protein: CASSQVLGPYNEQFF
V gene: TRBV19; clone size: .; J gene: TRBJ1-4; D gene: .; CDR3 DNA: TGTGCCAGTTCGGACGCTGGGCATGAAAAACTGTTTTTT; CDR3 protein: CASSDAGHEKLFF
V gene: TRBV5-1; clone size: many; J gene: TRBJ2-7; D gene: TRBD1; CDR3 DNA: TGCGCCAGCAGCCTGACAGGGGGCAACGACGAGCAGTACTTC; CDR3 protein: CASSLTGGNDEQYF
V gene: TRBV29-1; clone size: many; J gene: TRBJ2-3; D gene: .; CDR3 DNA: TGCAGCGTTGAAGAGTGGTATAGCACAGATACGCAGTATTTT; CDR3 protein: CSVEEWYSTDTQYF
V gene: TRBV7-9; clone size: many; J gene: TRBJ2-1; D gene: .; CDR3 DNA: TGTGCCAGCAGCCTTCAGGAGAGCTCCTACAATGAGCAGTTCTTC; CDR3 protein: CASSLQESSYNEQFF
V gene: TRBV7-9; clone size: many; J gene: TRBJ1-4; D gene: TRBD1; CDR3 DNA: TGTGCCAGTCAGGACAGGGAGTATGAAAAACTGTTTTTT; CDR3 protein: CASQDREYEKLFF
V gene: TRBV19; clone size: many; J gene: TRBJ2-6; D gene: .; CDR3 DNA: TGTGCCAGTAGTTCCCGCCCTTCGACAGACATCTCTGGGGCCAACGTCCTGACTTTC; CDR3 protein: CASSSRPSTDISGANVLTF
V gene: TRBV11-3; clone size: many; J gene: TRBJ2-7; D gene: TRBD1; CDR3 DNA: TGTGCCAGCAGCCGAGGACAGGACTACGAGCAGTACTTC; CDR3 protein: CASSRGQDYEQYF
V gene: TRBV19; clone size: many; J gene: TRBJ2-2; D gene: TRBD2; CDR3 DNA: TGTGCCAGTAGTGTAACTAGCGGGGGGCCGAACACCGGGGAGCTGTTTTTT; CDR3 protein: CASSVTSGGPNTGELFF
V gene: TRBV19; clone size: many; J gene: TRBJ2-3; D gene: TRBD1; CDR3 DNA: TGTGCCAGTACTTCCACAGGGGGGACAGATACGCAGTATTTT; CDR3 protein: CASTSTGGTDTQYF
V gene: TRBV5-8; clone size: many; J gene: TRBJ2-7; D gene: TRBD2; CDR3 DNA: TGTGCCAGCAGCCATTCCCTGACTAGCGGGGGGTCCCTACGAGAGCAGTACTTC; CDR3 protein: CASSHSLTSGGSLREQYF